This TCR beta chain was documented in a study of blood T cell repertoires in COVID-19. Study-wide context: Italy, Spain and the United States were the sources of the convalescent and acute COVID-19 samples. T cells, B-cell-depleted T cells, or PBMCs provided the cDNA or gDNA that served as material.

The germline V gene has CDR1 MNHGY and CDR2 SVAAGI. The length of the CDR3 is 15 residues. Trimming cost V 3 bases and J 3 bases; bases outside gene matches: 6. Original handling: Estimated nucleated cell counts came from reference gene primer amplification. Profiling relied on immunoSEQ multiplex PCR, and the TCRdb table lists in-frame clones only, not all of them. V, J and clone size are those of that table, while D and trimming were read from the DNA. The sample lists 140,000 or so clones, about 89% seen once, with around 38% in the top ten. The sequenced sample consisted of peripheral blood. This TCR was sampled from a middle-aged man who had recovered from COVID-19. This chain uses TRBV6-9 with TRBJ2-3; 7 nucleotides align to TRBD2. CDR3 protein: CASSYVSGGTDTQYF. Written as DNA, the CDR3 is TGTGCCAGCAGTTACGTTTCCGGGGGGACAGATACGCAGTATTTT.